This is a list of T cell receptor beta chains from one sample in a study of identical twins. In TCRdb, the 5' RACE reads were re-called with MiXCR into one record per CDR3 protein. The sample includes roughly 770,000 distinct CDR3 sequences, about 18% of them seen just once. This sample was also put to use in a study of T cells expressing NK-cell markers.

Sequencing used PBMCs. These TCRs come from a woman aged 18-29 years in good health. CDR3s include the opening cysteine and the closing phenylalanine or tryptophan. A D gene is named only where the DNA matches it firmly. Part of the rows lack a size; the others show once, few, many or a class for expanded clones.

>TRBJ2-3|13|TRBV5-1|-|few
TGCGCCAGCACCTCACCCAGCACAGATACGCAGTATTTT
CASTSPSTDTQYF
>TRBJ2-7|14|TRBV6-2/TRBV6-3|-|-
TGTGCCAGCAGTCTCCTGACGGATTCCTACGAGCAGTACTTC
CASSLLTDSYEQYF
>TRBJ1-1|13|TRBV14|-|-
TGTGCCAGCAGCATCAGGCTTGACACTGAAGCTTTCTTT
CASSIRLDTEAFF
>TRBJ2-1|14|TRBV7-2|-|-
TGTGCCAGCAGACTACTCTTGGGGTACAATGAGCAGTTCTTC
CASRLLLGYNEQFF
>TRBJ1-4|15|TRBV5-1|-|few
TGCGCCAGCAGCTTACGGGTAGCAACTAATGAAAAACTGTTTTTT
CASSLRVATNEKLFF
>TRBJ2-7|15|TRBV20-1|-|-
TGCAGTGCTCGACTAACGGGAGTCCCTATCTACGAGCAGTACTTC
CSARLTGVPIYEQYF
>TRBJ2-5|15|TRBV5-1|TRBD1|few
TGCGCCAGCAGACCCACCGGGACAGGGGAAGAGACCCAGTACTTC
CASRPTGTGEETQYF
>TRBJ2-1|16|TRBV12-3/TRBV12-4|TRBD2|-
TGTGCCAGCACTCCCCCGGCTAGCGGAGTTCACAATGAGCAGTTCTTC
CASTPPASGVHNEQFF
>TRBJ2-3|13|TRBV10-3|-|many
TGTGCCATCAGCGGATCCAGCACAGATACGCAGTATTTT
CAISGSSTDTQYF
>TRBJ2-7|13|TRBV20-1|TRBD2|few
TGCAGTGCATGGGACTACCTCCGGGGGGAGCAGTACTTC
CSAWDYLRGEQYF
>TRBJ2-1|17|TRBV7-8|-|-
TGTGCCAGCAGCATAAACCCGGGCCTCCCCTCCTACAATGAGCAGTTCTTC
CASSINPGLPSYNEQFF
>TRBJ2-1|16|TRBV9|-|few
TGTGCCAGCAGCGTAGGGACACCAAGGGACTACAATGAGCAGTTCTTC
CASSVGTPRDYNEQFF
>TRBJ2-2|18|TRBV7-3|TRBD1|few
TGTGCCAGCAGCTTATCCCCAGACAGGGGGCATCTATCCGGGGAGCTGTTTTTT
CASSLSPDRGHLSGELFF